The rows below give T cell receptor beta chains drawn from one sample of a study of OX40 agonist ivuxolimab in advanced cancers. The assay was immunoSEQ multiplex PCR, and TCRdb's table has in-frame clones only and misses some. The sample holds approximately 73,000 clones, about nine tenths seen once. Sequencing was performed on CD4+ or CD8+ T cells sorted from blood, taken in a trial of the OX40 agonist ivuxolimab. These receptors were taken from an adult with an advanced solid tumor such as melanoma, head and neck, liver or kidney cancer. Both conserved end residues are part of each CDR3. A D gene is named only where the DNA matches it firmly. The size field is filled for only some rows; it gives once, few, many or a size class.

clone size,D gene,V gene,J gene,CDR3 DNA,CDR3 protein
NA,TRBD1,TRBV11-2,TRBJ1-6,TGTGCCAGCAGCTCATCTACAGGGGGGGGTTCACCCCTCCACTTT,CASSSSTGGGSPLHF
NA,TRBD1,TRBV6-1,TRBJ2-3,TGTGCCAGCAGCCAGTTAGGGGGCAACACAGATACGCAGTATTTT,CASSQLGGNTDTQYF
NA,TRBD2,TRBV7-9,TRBJ2-7,TGTGCCAGCAGCTCTACTAGCGGCTACGAGCAGTACTTC,CASSSTSGYEQYF
few,TRBD1,TRBV6-4,TRBJ1-2,TGTGCCAGCAGTGAGTCCACAGGGGCTGGTTATGGCTACACCTTC,CASSESTGAGYGYTF
NA,NA,TRBV5-1,TRBJ2-5,TGCGCCAGCAGCTTGGAGGGGGGGACCCAGTACTTC,CASSLEGGTQYF
NA,NA,TRBV27,TRBJ1-4,TGTGCCAGCAGTTTATTAGAGTGGTCAATGGGGGGCCCGGCCAAAACTAATGAAAAACTGTTTTTT,CASSLLEWSMGGPAKTNEKLFF
NA,NA,TRBV6-6,TRBJ1-1,TGTGCCAGCAGTTACGAGGGGGGAGAGAACACTGAAGCTTTCTTT,CASSYEGGENTEAFF
NA,NA,TRBV9,TRBJ1-3,TGTGCCAGCAGCGTAGGACCGGAGGGCTCTGGAAACACCATATATTTT,CASSVGPEGSGNTIYF
NA,NA,TRBV30,TRBJ2-7,TGTGCCTGGAGTCCTAACAGGGATACCGAGCAGTACTTC,CAWSPNRDTEQYF
NA,TRBD2,TRBV2,TRBJ2-3,TGTGCCAGCTTAGGGACTAGCGGGGGGGAGGGCACAGATCCGCAGTATTTT,CASLGTSGGEGTDPQYF
NA,TRBD1,TRBV7-2,TRBJ2-7,TGTGCCAGCAGCCCAGGGACAGGGCGCGAGCAGTACTTC,CASSPGTGREQYF
NA,TRBD1,TRBV28,TRBJ1-3,TGTGCCAGCAGTTTAGGGACGACAGGGGCGGTCGGAAACACCATATATTTT,CASSLGTTGAVGNTIYF
NA,NA,TRBV4-1,TRBJ1-1,TGCGCCAGCAGCCTTTTTGGGGACACTGAAGCTTTCTTT,CASSLFGDTEAFF
NA,NA,TRBV6-1,TRBJ2-1,TGTGCCAGCAGTGAATACGCAGGGAATGAGCAGTTCTTC,CASSEYAGNEQFF
NA,NA,TRBV5-1,TRBJ2-2,TGCGCCAGCAGCTTGGGCAGGGCTAACACCGGGGAGCTGTTTTTT,CASSLGRANTGELFF
NA,NA,TRBV12-2,TRBJ2-3,TGTGCAAGTCGCTTCTCGACTAGCGGAGTTCCTAGCACAGATACGCAGTATTTT,CASRFSTSGVPSTDTQYF
NA,NA,TRBV6-1,TRBJ2-2,TGTGCCATCGAACCCGTGCAGGGATATCACGGGGAGCTGTTTTTT,CAIEPVQGYHGELFF
NA,TRBD1,TRBV19,TRBJ1-5,TGTGCCAGTAGTAGGGACAGGGACCTTTATAGCAATCAGCCCCAGCATTTT,CASSRDRDLYSNQPQHF
once,NA,TRBV4-1,TRBJ1-2,TGCGCCAGCAGCCAAGAAGGAGAGGGTTGGGGCGGCTACACCTTC,CASSQEGEGWGGYTF
NA,NA,TRBV7-8,TRBJ1-1,TGTGCCAGCAGTTCCTATAACAGGGAGAACACTGAAGCTTTCTTT,CASSSYNRENTEAFF
NA,NA,TRBV5-4,TRBJ2-3,TGTGCCAGCAGCCCGTATGAAGGTGCGGGCACAGATACGCAGTATTTT,CASSPYEGAGTDTQYF
NA,NA,TRBV7-2,TRBJ1-2,TGTGCCAGCAGCTCGCCCGACAGGAGGGAGGGCTACACCTTC,CASSSPDRREGYTF
NA,NA,TRBV5-5,TRBJ1-1,TGTGCCAGCAGCTTGGTGGGGAGGGCCACTGAAGCTTTCTTT,CASSLVGRATEAFF
NA,NA,TRBV5-4,TRBJ2-5,TGTGCCAGCAGCTTGGTAAGGGACAACGGGGAGACCCAGTACTTC,CASSLVRDNGETQYF
NA,TRBD2,TRBV2,TRBJ2-3,TGTGCCAGCAGTAGAAGCGGGGGGACAGATACGCAGTATTTT,CASSRSGGTDTQYF
once,TRBD1,TRBV5-1,TRBJ1-3,TGCGCCAGCAGCTTCCGGACAGGGGGAACTGGAAACACCATATATTTT,CASSFRTGGTGNTIYF
NA,NA,TRBV7-2,TRBJ2-3,TGTGCCAGCAGTTACGGGACGGGAGATACGCAGTATTTT,CASSYGTGDTQYF
NA,NA,TRBV19,TRBJ2-7,TGTGCCAGTAGTATATCGACGGGGGAGCAGTACTTC,CASSISTGEQYF
NA,TRBD2,TRBV11-2,TRBJ2-7,TGTGCCAGCAGCTTTACCGTGCCCAGCGGGGGGGCCTACGAGCAGTACTTC,CASSFTVPSGGAYEQYF
NA,NA,TRBV7-3,TRBJ2-1,TGTGCCAGCAGCTTCTCTAGAGACAATGAGCAGTTCTTC,CASSFSRDNEQFF
NA,TRBD2,TRBV29-1,TRBJ2-5,TGCAGCGTTGAGAGACTAGCGGGCCCGGGGGGAGAGACCCAGTACTTC,CSVERLAGPGGETQYF
NA,TRBD1,TRBV6-1,TRBJ1-1,TGTGCCAGCAGTGACGTCGGGACAGTTGTCACTGAAGCTTTCTTT,CASSDVGTVVTEAFF
NA,NA,TRBV6-5,TRBJ1-5,TGTGCCAGCAGTTACTCGGGCAGGGCGAAGAATCAGCCCCAGCATTTT,CASSYSGRAKNQPQHF
NA,NA,TRBV9,TRBJ2-3,TGTGCCAGCAGCGTAGACACAGGGGATACGCAGTATTTT,CASSVDTGDTQYF
once,NA,TRBV6-1,TRBJ1-5,TGTGCCAGCAGTGAAGCGGGGTACTATGTAGGCAATCAGCCCCAGCATTTT,CASSEAGYYVGNQPQHF
NA,TRBD2,TRBV5-1,TRBJ2-1,TGCGCCAGCAGCAGTTTAAGCGGGGGCGACAATGAGCAGTTCTTC,CASSSLSGGDNEQFF